This TCR beta chain was obtained from a study of technical replicates of blood from several donors. This clone was seen once. The CDR3 covers 16 residues. The germline V and J ends were trimmed by 6 bases and 2 bases, with 20 bases remaining between them. Germline loops: CDR1 MDHEN, CDR2 SYDVKM. The data were produced by immunoSEQ multiplex PCR, yet TCRdb's version contains in-frame clones alone and is incomplete. The profile shows more than 80,000 clones, around 96% of them singletons. Material: T cells isolated from PBMCs. This TCR was sampled from a human donor in good health. The genes are TRBV28 and TRBJ2-7; a possible D gene is TRBD1 (6 bases). This CDR3 reads CASSSYRGGIPYEQYF. The CDR3 DNA is TGTGCCAGCAGCTCATACCGAGGGGGTATCCCCTACGAGCAGTACTTC.